Listed below are T cell receptor beta chains from one sample, sequenced in a study of blood T cell repertoires in COVID-19. The table came from immunoSEQ multiplex PCR; TCRdb's copy has only in-frame clones and leaves some out. The sample consists of approximately 110,000 clones, over 70% of them appearing once. Sequenced input: peripheral blood. All receptors derive from a woman in her 70s with acute or convalescent COVID-19. Each CDR3 is given with its conserved first and last residue. D genes are given only for firm matches. The size entry is marked missing in some rows and otherwise reads once, few, many or a size class.

d_gene: NA; abundance: NA; v_gene: TRBV6-5; j_gene: TRBJ2-5; CDR3nt: TGTGCCAGCAGCAGGGGACGGACCCAAGAGACCCAGTACTTC; CDR3aa: CASSRGRTQETQYF
d_gene: TRBD1; abundance: NA; v_gene: TRBV6-1; j_gene: TRBJ2-4; CDR3nt: TGTGCCAGCAGTGTAACTTGGACAGGGGACTTGGGGAGCGACATTCAGTACTTC; CDR3aa: CASSVTWTGDLGSDIQYF
d_gene: TRBD2; abundance: NA; v_gene: TRBV15; j_gene: TRBJ2-5; CDR3nt: TGTGCCACCAGCAGAGATCAGACTAGCGGGCAAGAGACCCAGTACTTC; CDR3aa: CATSRDQTSGQETQYF
d_gene: NA; abundance: NA; v_gene: TRBV21-1; j_gene: TRBJ2-1; CDR3nt: TGTGCCAGCAGCGCGCTAATGGGACTGTCGAACTACAATGAGCAGTTCTTC; CDR3aa: CASSALMGLSNYNEQFF
d_gene: NA; abundance: NA; v_gene: TRBV25-1; j_gene: TRBJ1-4; CDR3nt: TGTGCCAGCAGTTACCTACAGGGCCCTAATGAAAAACTGTTTTTT; CDR3aa: CASSYLQGPNEKLFF
d_gene: NA; abundance: NA; v_gene: TRBV7-9; j_gene: TRBJ2-5; CDR3nt: TGTGCCAGCAGCTTAGGCGCGGCGGAGACCCAGTACTTC; CDR3aa: CASSLGAAETQYF
d_gene: NA; abundance: once; v_gene: TRBV18; j_gene: TRBJ2-2; CDR3nt: TGTGCCAGCTCCCAAGCCCAGGGGAGAAATCCCGGGGAGCTGTTTTTT; CDR3aa: CASSQAQGRNPGELFF
d_gene: TRBD2; abundance: NA; v_gene: TRBV18; j_gene: TRBJ2-3; CDR3nt: TGTGCCAGCTCGCCTCGGACTAGCGGGGACCGGGGAGATACGCAGTATTTT; CDR3aa: CASSPRTSGDRGDTQYF
d_gene: NA; abundance: NA; v_gene: TRBV6-2/TRBV6-3; j_gene: TRBJ2-2; CDR3nt: TGTGCCAGCAGTTATTACGGGGAGCTGTTTTTT; CDR3aa: CASSYYGELFF
d_gene: TRBD2; abundance: NA; v_gene: TRBV19; j_gene: TRBJ2-7; CDR3nt: TGTGCCAGTAGTAGAGCACAGCGGGAGCTAAACGAGCAGTACTTC; CDR3aa: CASSRAQRELNEQYF
d_gene: TRBD2; abundance: NA; v_gene: TRBV19; j_gene: TRBJ2-2; CDR3nt: TGTGCCAGTAGTCCTAGCGGGGGGCCCGGGGAGCTGTTTTTT; CDR3aa: CASSPSGGPGELFF
d_gene: NA; abundance: NA; v_gene: TRBV11-2; j_gene: TRBJ2-2; CDR3nt: TGTCTCCCCCTCGGGGGGGAGCTGTTTTTT; CDR3aa: CLPLGGELFF